The clone carrying this TCR beta chain was detected many times. This record belongs to a study of T-cell reconstitution after alpha-beta-depleted transplantation in children. Trimming left V 0 bases short and J 4 bases short, with 7 bases between. Germline assignment: CDR1 DFQATT and CDR2 SNEGSKA (reference sequence). The CDR3 totals 13 residues. Using unique molecular identifiers, the investigators prepared the TCRbeta library. A single record per CDR3 protein comes from TCRdb applying MiXCR to the PCR reads. Of roughly 670,000 distinct CDR3 sequences listed, about an eighth are singletons. The sample in question was PBMCs, obtained before TCRalphabeta/CD19-depleted stem cell transplant. J is TRBJ2-1 and V is TRBV20-1; D gene unclear. The origin of this receptor is a girl aged 2-10 years with congenital amegakaryocytic thrombocytopenia, due to receive a stem cell transplant. Here the CDR3 reads CSARDVDYNEQFF. CDR3 DNA: TGCAGTGCTAGAGATGTGGATTACAATGAGCAGTTCTTC.